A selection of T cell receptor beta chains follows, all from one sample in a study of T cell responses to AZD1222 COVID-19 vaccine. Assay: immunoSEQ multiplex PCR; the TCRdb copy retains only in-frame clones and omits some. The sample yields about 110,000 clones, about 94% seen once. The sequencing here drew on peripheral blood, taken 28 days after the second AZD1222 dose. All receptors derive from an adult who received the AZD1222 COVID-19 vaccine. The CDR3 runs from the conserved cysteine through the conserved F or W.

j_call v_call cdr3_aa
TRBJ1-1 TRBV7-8 CASSLRGSGQTNTEAFF
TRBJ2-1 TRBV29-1 CSVVLWGSSYNEQFF
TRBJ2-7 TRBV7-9 CASSLSLGASGRYEQYF
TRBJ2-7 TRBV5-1 CASSFMGLANYEQYF
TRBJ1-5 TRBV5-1 CASSGMGGGQPQHF
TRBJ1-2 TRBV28 CASSLDRHGYTF
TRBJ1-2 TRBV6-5 CASSLANYGYTF
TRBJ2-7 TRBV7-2 CASSLGRNNYEQYF
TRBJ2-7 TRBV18 CASSHLPQASSYEQYF
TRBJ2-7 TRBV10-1 CASRPQMDTPEQYF
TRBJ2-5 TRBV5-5 CASSLVWGAVGAQYF
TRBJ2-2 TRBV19 CASSILSGELFF
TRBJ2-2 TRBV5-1 CASSAGTPNTGELFF
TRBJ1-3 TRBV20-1 CSARDIKTIYF
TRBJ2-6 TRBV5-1 CASSLGYRTGYSGANVLTF
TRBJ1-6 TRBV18 CASSPVDWNSPLHF
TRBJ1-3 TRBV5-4 CASSTKGRGSGNTIYF
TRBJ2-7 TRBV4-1 CASSQNDRTYEQYF
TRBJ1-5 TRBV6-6 CASSYVRESNQPQHF
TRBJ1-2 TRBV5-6 CASSSWEGYTF
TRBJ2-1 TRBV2 CASSESFRIERVNEQFF
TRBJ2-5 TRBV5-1 CASTAGTSGSWETQYF
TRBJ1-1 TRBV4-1 CASSHTYPWDNRWTEAFF
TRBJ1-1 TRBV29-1 CSAEGGRTEAFF
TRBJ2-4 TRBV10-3 CAISEFPDSANIQYF
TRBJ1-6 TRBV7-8 CASSLEGAGYSPLHF
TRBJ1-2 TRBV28 CASSPTGSYGYTF
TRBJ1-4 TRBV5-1 CASSPTGWKEKLFF
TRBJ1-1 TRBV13 CASSAPPVNTEAFF
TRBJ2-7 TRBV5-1 CASSLTSGGFYEQYF
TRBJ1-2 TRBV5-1 CASSLEGRTNYGYTF
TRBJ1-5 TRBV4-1 CASSQATGLREPQHF
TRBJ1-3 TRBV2 CASRGGPGNTIYF
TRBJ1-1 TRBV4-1 CASSLDGQVNTEAFF
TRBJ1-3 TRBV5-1 CASSPMGSLSGNTIYF
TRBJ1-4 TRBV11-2 CASSTRQESEKLFF
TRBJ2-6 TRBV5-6 CASSWVPGANVLTF
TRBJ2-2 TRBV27 CASSFFPNTGELFF
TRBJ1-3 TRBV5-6 CASSSWTGNVYTIYF
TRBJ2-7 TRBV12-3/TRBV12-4 CASSRLLYEQYF
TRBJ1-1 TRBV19 CASSGPFMTEAFF
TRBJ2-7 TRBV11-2 CASSPGQGSSYEQYF
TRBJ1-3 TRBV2 CASSFDRGGNTIYF
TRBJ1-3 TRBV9 CASSVKSGQKTGNTIYF
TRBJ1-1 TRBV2 CASRERTGTNTEAFF
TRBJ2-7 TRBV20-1 CSARRGYEQYF
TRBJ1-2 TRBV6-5 CASSYLRGDGYTF
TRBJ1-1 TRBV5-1 CASRPGQGEFTEAFF
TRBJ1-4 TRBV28 CASSYRGRVGKLFF
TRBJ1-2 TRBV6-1 CASSEGFGDGYGYTF
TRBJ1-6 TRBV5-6 CASSLGSRGNSPLHF
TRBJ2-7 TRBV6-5 CASSSEGTPHEQYF
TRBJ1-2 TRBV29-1 CSVVQTYGYTF